The rows below give T cell receptor beta chains drawn from one sample of a study of blood T cell repertoires in COVID-19. This table comes from immunoSEQ multiplex PCR, and its TCRdb copy is limited to in-frame clones, with some not included. This sample has approximately 140,000 clones, with roughly four fifths found just once. Sequencing was performed on peripheral blood. The receptors stem from a human donor with acute or convalescent COVID-19. The donor label of this sample is uncertain. CDR3s include the opening cysteine and the closing phenylalanine or tryptophan. The order of the fields is clone size, V gene, J gene, D gene, CDR3 DNA, CDR3 protein. The D gene is left open where the match is weak. Clone size is stated in some rows and not others, as once, few, many or a class when expanded.

NA,TRBV5-1,TRBJ1-5,NA,TGCGCCAGCAGCTCTCAGGGGCGCAGCAATCAGCCCCAGCATTTT,CASSSQGRSNQPQHF
NA,TRBV30,TRBJ1-6,NA,TGTGCCTGGAGTGGCCGACAGGCTTCACCCCTCCACTTT,CAWSGRQASPLHF
NA,TRBV5-4,TRBJ2-6,TRBD1,TGTGCCAGCAGCCTGGGGACGGGACAGGGGGCATTGTCAGGGGCCAACGTCCTGACTTTC,CASSLGTGQGALSGANVLTF
once,TRBV7-2,TRBJ2-1,TRBD2,TGTGCCAGCAGCGCTCACGTAGGACTAGCTTCCGTCTTC,CASSAHVGLASVF
NA,TRBV30,TRBJ1-1,TRBD1,TGTGCCTGGAGTGAGGTGGCAGGGGGGTTTGGTGAAGCTTTCTTT,CAWSEVAGGFGEAFF
NA,TRBV5-4,TRBJ1-2,NA,TGTGCCAGCAGCTTGGGAATAGGACAGAACTATGGCTACACCTTC,CASSLGIGQNYGYTF
NA,TRBV5-1,TRBJ1-6,NA,TGCGCCAGCAGCTTGGGGGCCAGGCATTCACCCCTCCACTTT,CASSLGARHSPLHF
NA,TRBV11-2,TRBJ1-1,NA,TGTGCCAGCAGCTTAACAACGAACACTGAAGCTTTCTTT,CASSLTTNTEAFF
NA,TRBV6-1,TRBJ1-5,NA,TGTGCCAGCAGTGAATTATGGGAGCAGCCCCAGCATTTT,CASSELWEQPQHF
few,TRBV25-1,TRBJ1-4,NA,TGTGCCAGCAGCCGGGACTTTAATGAAAAACTGTTTTTT,CASSRDFNEKLFF